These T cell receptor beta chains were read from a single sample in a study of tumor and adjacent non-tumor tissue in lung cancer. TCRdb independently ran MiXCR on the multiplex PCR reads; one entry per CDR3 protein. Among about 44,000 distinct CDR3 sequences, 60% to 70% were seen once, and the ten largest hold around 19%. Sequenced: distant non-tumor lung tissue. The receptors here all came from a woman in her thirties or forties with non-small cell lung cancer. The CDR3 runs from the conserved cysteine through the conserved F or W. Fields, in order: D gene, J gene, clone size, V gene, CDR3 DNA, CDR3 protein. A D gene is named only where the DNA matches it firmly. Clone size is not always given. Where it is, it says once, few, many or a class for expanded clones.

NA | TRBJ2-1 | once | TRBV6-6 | TGTGCCAGCATTCAGCGGGACAAAAAATACAATGAGCAGTTCTTC | CASIQRDKKYNEQFF
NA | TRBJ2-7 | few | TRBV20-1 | TGCAGTCCATCCCCGGGACGGGGTGACCACGAGCAGTACTTC | CSPSPGRGDHEQYF
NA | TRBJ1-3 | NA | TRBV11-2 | TGTGCCAGCAGCTCGACGCCATCAACTCATTTT | CASSSTPSTHF
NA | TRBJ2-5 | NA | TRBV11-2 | TGTGCCAGAAGCTTAGTTGGGCGGAGGGCAGAAGAGACCCAGTACTTC | CARSLVGRRAEETQYF
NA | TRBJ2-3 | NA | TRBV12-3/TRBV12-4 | TGTGCCAACAGTCCCGGGGTAGCCAGGGGAACAGATACGCAGTATTTT | CANSPGVARGTDTQYF
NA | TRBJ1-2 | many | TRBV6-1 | TGTGCCAGCAGTGAAGCTGCGGACCGTCGATACTATGGCTACACCTTC | CASSEAADRRYYGYTF
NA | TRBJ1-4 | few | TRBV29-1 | TGCAGCGGACGACAGGCCATTAGTGAAAAGCTGTTTTTT | CSGRQAISEKLFF
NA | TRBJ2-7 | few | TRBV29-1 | TGCAGCGTTAGGGCTAGCGCCTCCTACGAGCAGTACTTC | CSVRASASYEQYF
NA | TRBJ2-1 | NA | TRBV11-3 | TGTCCCAACAGCTTAGACGGGATTTACAATGAGCAGTTATTC | CPNSLDGIYNEQLF
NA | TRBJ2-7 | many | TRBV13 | TGTGCCAGCAGCTCCTGGACTGGCGGGTACTACGAGCAGCACTTC | CASSSWTGGYYEQHF
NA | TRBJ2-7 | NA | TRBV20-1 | TGCAGTGCTAGTGCCTGGCAGGGGAACCACGAGCGGTACTTC | CSASAWQGNHERYF
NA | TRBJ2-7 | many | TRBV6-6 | TGTGCCAGCAGTTCCAGGGCCCACGAGCAGTACTTC | CASSSRAHEQYF
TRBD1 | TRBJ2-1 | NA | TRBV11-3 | TGTGCCGGCAGCTCCCCGGGACAGGGCAGCAATGAACTGTTCTTC | CAGSSPGQGSNELFF
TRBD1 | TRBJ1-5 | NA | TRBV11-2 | TGTGCCAACAGCCCGCGTGACAGGGACAATCTATATAGCAATCAGCCCCAGCATTTT | CANSPRDRDNLYSNQPQHF
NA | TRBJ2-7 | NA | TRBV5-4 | TGTGCCGGCAGCCGAACGGGGACTGGGTCCTGGGAGCAATACTTC | CAGSRTGTGSWEQYF
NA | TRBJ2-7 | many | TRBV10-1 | TGCGCCAGCAGTGAGGGGACTCCTAAGGGGACCTCCTACGAGCAGTACTTC | CASSEGTPKGTSYEQYF
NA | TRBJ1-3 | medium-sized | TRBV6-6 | TGTGCCAGCAGTTACTCCGGGGACCCCTCTGGAAACACCATATATTTT | CASSYSGDPSGNTIYF
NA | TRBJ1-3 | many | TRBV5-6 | TGTGCCAGCAGCTTCAGGGCAGCCTCTGGAAACACCATATATTTT | CASSFRAASGNTIYF
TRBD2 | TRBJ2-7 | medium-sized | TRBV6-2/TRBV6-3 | TGTGCCAGCACCGACAAGGGGGGACTAGCGGGAAACGAGCAGTACTTC | CASTDKGGLAGNEQYF
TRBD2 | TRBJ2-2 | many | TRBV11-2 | TGTGCCAGCAGCTTAATAGCGGGAAGCACCTGGGAGCTGTTTTTT | CASSLIAGSTWELFF
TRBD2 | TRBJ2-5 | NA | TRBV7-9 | TGTGCCAGCAGCTGGAAACTAGCGGCCCCCCAAGAGACCCAGTACTTC | CASSWKLAAPQETQYF
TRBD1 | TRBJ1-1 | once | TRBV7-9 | TGTGGCAGCAACGCGGGACAGGAAGCTTTCTTT | CGSNAGQEAFF
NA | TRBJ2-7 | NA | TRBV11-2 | TGCGCCAGCAGCTTAGTCTCAAACTCCCACGAGCAGTATTTC | CASSLVSNSHEQYF
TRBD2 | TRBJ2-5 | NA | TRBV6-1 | TGTGCCAGCAATGAAATAGCGGGAGGTGGAGAGACTCAGTACTTC | CASNEIAGGGETQYF
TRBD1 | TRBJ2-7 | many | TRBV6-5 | TGTGCCAGCAGTTACTCGGGACAGGGGGACTACGAGCAGTACTTC | CASSYSGQGDYEQYF
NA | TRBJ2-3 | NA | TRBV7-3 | TGTGCCAGCAGCCCCACGGGGGAGACCACAGATACGCAGTATTTT | CASSPTGETTDTQYF
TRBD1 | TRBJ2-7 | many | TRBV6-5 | TGTGCCAGCAGTAAGCCCGGGACAGGGAACTACGAGCAGTACTTC | CASSKPGTGNYEQYF